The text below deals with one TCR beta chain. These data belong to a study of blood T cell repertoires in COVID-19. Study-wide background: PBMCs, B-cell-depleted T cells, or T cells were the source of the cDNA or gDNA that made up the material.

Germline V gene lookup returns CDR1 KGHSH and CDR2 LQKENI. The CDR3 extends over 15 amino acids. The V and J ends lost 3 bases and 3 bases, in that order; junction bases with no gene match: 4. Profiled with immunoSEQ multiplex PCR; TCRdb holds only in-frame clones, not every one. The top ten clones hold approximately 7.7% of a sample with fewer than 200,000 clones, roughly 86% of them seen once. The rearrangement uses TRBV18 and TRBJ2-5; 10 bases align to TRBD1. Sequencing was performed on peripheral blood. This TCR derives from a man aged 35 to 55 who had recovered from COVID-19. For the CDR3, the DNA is TGTGCCAGCTCACCCAGGACAGGGGGTGAAGAGACCCAGTACTTC. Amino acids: CASSPRTGGEETQYF.